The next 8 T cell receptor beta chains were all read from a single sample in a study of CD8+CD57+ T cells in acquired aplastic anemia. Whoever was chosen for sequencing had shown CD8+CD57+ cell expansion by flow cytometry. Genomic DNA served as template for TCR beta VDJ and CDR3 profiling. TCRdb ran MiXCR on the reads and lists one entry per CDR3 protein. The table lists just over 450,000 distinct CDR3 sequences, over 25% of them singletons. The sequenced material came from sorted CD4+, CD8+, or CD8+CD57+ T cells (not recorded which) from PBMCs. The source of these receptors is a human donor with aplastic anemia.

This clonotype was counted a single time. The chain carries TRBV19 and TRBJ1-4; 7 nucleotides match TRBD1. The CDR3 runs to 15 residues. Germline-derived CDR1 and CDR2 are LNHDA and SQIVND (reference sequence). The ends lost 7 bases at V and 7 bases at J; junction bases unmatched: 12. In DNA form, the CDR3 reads TGTGCCAGTACCGCAACAGGGGTAGGAGGTGAAAAACTGTTTTTT. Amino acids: CASTATGVGGEKLFF.

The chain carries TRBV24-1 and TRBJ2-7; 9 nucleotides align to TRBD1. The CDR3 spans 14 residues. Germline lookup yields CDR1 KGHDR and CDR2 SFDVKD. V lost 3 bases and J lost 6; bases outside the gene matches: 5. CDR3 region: CATSDSGQGSEQYF. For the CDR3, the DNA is TGTGCCACCAGTGATAGCGGACAGGGGAGCGAGCAGTACTTC.

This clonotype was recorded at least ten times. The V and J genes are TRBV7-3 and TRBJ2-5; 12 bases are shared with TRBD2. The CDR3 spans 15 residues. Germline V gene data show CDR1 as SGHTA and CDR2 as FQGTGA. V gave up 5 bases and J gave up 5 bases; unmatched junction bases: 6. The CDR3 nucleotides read TGTGCCAGCAGCGCTAGCGGGGGGGCCTATGAGACCCAGTACTTC. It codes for CASSASGGAYETQYF.

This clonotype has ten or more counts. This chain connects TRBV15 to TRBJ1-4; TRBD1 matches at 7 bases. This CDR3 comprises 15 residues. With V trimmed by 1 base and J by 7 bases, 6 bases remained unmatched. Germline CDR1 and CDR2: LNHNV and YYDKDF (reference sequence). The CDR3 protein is CATSRVTTGTEKLFF. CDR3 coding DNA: TGTGCCACCAGCAGAGTTACGACAGGGACTGAAAAACTGTTTTTT.

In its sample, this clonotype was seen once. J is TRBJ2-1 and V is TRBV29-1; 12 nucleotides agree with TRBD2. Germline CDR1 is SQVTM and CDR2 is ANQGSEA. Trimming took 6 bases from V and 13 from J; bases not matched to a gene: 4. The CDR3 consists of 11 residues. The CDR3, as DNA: TGCAGCGTCGGGACTAGCGGGTTACAGTTCTTC. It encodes CSVGTSGLQFF.

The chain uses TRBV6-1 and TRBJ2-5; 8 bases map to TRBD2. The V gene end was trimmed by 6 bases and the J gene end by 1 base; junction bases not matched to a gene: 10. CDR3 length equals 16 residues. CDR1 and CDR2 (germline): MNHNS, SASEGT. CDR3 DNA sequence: TGTGCCAGCAGGCCAAGGGGACTAGTGACCCAAGAGACCCAGTACTTC. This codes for CASRPRGLVTQETQYF.

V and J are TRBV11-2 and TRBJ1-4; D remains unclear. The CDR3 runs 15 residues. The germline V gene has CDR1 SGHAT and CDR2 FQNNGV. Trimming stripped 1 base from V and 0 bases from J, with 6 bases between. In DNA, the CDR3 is TGTGCCAGCAGCTTAGTGGGCACAACTAATGAAAAACTGTTTTTT. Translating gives CASSLVGTTNEKLFF.

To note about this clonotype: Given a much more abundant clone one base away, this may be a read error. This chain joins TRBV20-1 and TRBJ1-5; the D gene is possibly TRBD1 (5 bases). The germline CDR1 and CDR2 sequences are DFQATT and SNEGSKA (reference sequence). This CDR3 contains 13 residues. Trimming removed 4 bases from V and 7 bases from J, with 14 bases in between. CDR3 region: CSANDGAGQPQHF. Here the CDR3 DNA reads TGCAGTGCTAACGACGGGGCTGGGCAGCCCCAGCATTTT.